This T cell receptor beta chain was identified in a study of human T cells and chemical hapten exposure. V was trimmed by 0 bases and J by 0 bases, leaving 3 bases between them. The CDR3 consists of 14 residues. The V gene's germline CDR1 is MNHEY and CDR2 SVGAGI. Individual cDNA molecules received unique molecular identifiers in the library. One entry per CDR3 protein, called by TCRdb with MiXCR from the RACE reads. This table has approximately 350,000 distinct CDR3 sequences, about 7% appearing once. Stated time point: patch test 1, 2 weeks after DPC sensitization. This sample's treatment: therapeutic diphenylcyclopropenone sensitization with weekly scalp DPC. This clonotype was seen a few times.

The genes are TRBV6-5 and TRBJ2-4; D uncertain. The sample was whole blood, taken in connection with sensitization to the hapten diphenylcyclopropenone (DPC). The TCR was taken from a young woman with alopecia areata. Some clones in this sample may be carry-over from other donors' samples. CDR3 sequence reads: CASSYSRAKNIQYF. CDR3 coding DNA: TGTGCCAGCAGTTACTCTCGAGCCAAAAACATTCAGTACTTC.